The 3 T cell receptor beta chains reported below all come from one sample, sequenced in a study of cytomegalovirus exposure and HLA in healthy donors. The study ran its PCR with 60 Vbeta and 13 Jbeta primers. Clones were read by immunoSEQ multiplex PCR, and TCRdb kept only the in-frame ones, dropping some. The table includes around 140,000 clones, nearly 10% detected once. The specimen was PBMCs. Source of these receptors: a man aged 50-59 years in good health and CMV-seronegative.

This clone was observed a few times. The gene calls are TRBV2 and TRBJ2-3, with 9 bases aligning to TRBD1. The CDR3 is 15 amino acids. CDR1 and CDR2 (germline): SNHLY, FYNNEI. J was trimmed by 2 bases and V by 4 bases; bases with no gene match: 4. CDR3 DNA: TGTGCCAGCAGTGTCGGGACAGGGCACACAGATACGCAGTATTTT. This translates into CASSVGTGHTDTQYF.

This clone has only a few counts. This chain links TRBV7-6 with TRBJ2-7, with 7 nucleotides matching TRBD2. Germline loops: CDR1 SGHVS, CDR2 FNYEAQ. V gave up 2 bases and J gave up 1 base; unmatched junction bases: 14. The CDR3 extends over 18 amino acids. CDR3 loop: CASSLRSAAGVRSYEQYF. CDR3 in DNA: TGTGCCAGCAGCTTAAGGTCCGCGGCGGGAGTGCGGTCCTACGAGCAGTACTTC.

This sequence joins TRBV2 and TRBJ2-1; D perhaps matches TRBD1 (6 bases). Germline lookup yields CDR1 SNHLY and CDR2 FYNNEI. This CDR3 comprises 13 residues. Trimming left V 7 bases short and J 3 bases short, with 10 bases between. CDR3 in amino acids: CASTLDSYNEQFF. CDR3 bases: TGTGCCAGCACCCTGGACAGCTACAATGAGCAGTTCTTC.